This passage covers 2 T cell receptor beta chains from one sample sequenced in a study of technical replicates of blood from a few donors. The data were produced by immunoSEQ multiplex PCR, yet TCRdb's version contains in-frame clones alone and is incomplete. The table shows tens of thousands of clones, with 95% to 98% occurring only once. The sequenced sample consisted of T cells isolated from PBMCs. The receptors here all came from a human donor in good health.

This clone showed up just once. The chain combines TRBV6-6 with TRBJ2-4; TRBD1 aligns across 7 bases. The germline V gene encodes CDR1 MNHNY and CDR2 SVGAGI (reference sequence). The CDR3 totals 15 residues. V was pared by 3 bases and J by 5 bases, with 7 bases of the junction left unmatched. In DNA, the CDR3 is TGTGCCAGCAGTTATACGAGGGGGCTCGAAAACATTCAGTACTTC. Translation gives CASSYTRGLENIQYF.

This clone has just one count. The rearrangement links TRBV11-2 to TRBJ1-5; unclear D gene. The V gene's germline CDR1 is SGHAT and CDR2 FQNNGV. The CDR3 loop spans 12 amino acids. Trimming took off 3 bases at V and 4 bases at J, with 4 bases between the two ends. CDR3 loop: CASSFRNQPQHF. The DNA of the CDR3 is TGTGCCAGCAGCTTTAGAAATCAGCCCCAGCATTTT.